The present T cell receptor (beta chain) was sequenced within a study of T cells in Graves' hyperthyroidism and ophthalmopathy. The CDR3 consists of 13 residues. The V gene's germline CDR1 is ENHRY and CDR2 SYGVKD. The V and J ends lost 0 bases and 1 base respectively, with 3 bases between them. From RNA transcripts, TCR beta CDR3 regions were amplified. The HTBI set primed first-round TCR CDR3 RT-PCR. TCRdb re-derived calls from the multiplex PCR reads in MiXCR, one entry per CDR3 protein. Of approximately 100,000 distinct CDR3 sequences listed, roughly 37% are singletons. Study-level findings and limits: A model of 13 V-J features distinguished ophthalmopathy from stable hyperthyroidism.

This clonotype has a handful of counts. What it recognizes is unknown. The sequence was collected from a woman aged 25-40 years with Graves' hyperthyroidism. The chain recombines TRBV10-3 with TRBJ2-5; no definite D call. What was sequenced was peripheral blood or thyroid tissue (not recorded which). CDR3 loop: CAISESTQETQYF. The CDR3 DNA follows: TGTGCCATCAGTGAGTCGACCCAAGAGACCCAGTACTTC.